These 11 T cell receptor beta chains came from one sample sequenced in a study of coeliac disease. Only in-frame clones appear in the TCRdb table, and some are missing; sequencing was by immunoSEQ multiplex PCR. Of about 4,300 clones listed, 50% to 65% were seen once; the top ten hold 15% to 20%. The sequencing input was intraepithelial lymphocytes from the gut. These receptor sequences come from a human donor with active celiac disease.

This clone was observed a handful of times. The chain has TRBV6-5 and TRBJ2-7; TRBD2 is a possible D gene (6 bases). Trimming stripped 1 base from V and 3 bases from J, with 13 bases between. The CDR3 extends over 15 amino acids. From germline, CDR1 is MNHEY and CDR2 SVGAGI. Written as DNA, the CDR3 is TGTGCCAGCAGTTACTTCGAAGGGACTCGCTACGAGCAGTACTTC. This encodes CASSYFEGTRYEQYF.

This clone was recorded a few times. V gene TRBV27 combines with J gene TRBJ2-2; TRBD2 agrees at 7 bases. CDR1 is MNHEY and CDR2 is SMNVEV in the germline V gene (reference sequence). The V and J ends lost 5 bases and 5 bases, in that order; junction bases with no gene match: 11. The CDR3 has 16 residues. Written as DNA, the CDR3 is TGTGCCAGCAGTCTCGTAAGCGGGACCCTTACCGGGGAGCTGTTTTTT. Its translation is CASSLVSGTLTGELFF.

This clone was observed a single time. The gene calls are TRBV6-6 and TRBJ2-7; 8 nucleotides agree with TRBD1. This CDR3 has 15 amino acids. V trimming: 2 bases; J trimming: 3 bases; junction bases outside the gene matches: 6. Germline V gene data show CDR1 as MNHNY and CDR2 as SVGAGI (reference sequence). This chain's CDR3 is CASSYGTGDIYEQYF. CDR3 DNA sequence: TGTGCCAGCAGTTACGGGACAGGTGATATCTACGAGCAGTACTTC.

The chain carries TRBV7-9 and TRBJ2-1, with 9 bases matching TRBD2. CDR3 length: 16 amino acids. V shed 7 bases, J shed 4 bases, and the junction held 11 bases outside the gene matches. CDR1 and CDR2 from the germline V gene are SEHNR and FQNEAQ (reference sequence). CDR3 in amino acids: CASTMTGTSPYNEQFF. For the CDR3, the DNA is TGTGCCAGCACCATGACCGGGACTAGCCCATACAATGAGCAGTTCTTC.

The chain links TRBV9 to TRBJ1-4; the D gene is possibly TRBD1 (6 bases). Looked up from germline, CDR1 is SGDLS and CDR2 is YYNGEE. Trimming cost V 4 bases and J 14 bases, with 18 bases left between them. The CDR3 length is 13 residues. CDR3 nucleotides: TGTGCCAGCAGCCCTCCTCAGGGGACGGGGCTGTTTTTT. It specifies CASSPPQGTGLFF.

The chain employs TRBV5-1 and TRBJ2-1, with D possibly TRBD1 on 6 matching bases. CDR3 length equals 13 residues. Trimming took off 2 bases at V and 6 bases at J, with 9 bases between the two ends. Looked up from germline, CDR1 is SGHRS and CDR2 is YFSETQ. CDR3 amino acids: CASSFLGGNEQFF. The CDR3 region has the DNA TGCGCCAGCAGCTTTTTAGGGGGCAATGAGCAGTTCTTC. The variable domain in full, with the rest retrieved from reference TRBV5-1 and TRBJ2-1, is KAGVTQTPRYLIKTRGQQVTLSCSPISGHRSVSWYQQTPGQGLQFLFEYFSETQRNKGNFPGRFSGRQFSNSRSEMNVSTLELGDSALYLCASSFLGGNEQFFGPGTRLTVL.

This chain connects TRBV9 to TRBJ2-3; 8 positions agree with TRBD2. Germline assignment: CDR1 SGDLS and CDR2 YYNGEE. Losses at the gene ends were 4 bases for V and 1 base for J; bases not matched to a gene: 2. The CDR3 runs to 14 residues. The CDR3 region is CASSQTSGTDTQYF. CDR3 coding DNA: TGTGCCAGCAGCCAGACTAGCGGCACAGATACGCAGTATTTT.

The chain couples TRBV7-2 to TRBJ1-5; D ambiguous. Looked up from germline, CDR1 is SGHTA and CDR2 is FQGNSA. Trimming pared 3 bases from V and 9 bases from J, leaving 18 bases between. This CDR3 is built from 15 residues. This CDR3 reads CASSLTGGSVRPQHF. The CDR3 coding sequence is TGTGCCAGCAGCTTGACGGGAGGGTCCGTTAGGCCCCAGCATTTT.

This chain's CDR3 is CASSSLGYREQDTQYF. CDR3 sequence (DNA): TGCGCCAGCAGTTCTTTGGGCTACCGAGAACAAGATACGCAGTATTTT. The gene calls are TRBV5-1 and TRBJ2-3; no clear D gene. Germline V gene lookup returns CDR1 SGHRS and CDR2 YFSETQ. This CDR3 has 16 residues. Trimming removed 5 bases from V and 5 bases from J, with 21 bases in between.

The sample holds a few counts of this clone. V usage is TRBV13 and J usage is TRBJ1-1; D is unresolved. Between the trimmed V and J ends, which lost 10 bases and 4 bases, there was a span of 16 bases. The germline gives CDR1 PRHDT, CDR2 FYEKMQ (reference sequence). The CDR3 loop spans 13 amino acids. The CDR3 sequence is CATQTGVRTEAFF. The CDR3 nucleotides are TGTGCCACCCAAACCGGGGTGCGCACTGAAGCTTTCTTT.

J is TRBJ2-1 and V is TRBV10-3; TRBD2 agrees at 10 bases. With V trimmed by 2 bases and J by 3 bases, 7 bases remained unmatched. The CDR3 is 17 amino acids. Germline lookup yields CDR1 ENHRY and CDR2 SYGVKD. CDR3 sequence: CAISETSGTLIYNEQFF. The CDR3 DNA sequence: TGTGCCATCAGTGAGACTAGCGGGACCCTTATCTACAATGAGCAGTTCTTC.